These 18 T cell receptor beta chains originate from one sample sequenced in a study of beta chain features in type 1 diabetes. The whole isolated RNA underwent reverse transcription, so sequencing captured expressed TCRB transcripts. Sequencing was performed with immunoSEQ multiplex PCR; in TCRdb, only in-frame clones are kept and a portion is missing. The table has about 360,000 clones, around 12% seen once. The sequenced material came from naive CD4+ T cells from blood. Source of these receptors: a young man in good health.

The chain employs TRBV18 and TRBJ1-1, with D possibly being TRBD1 (6 bases). The CDR3 length is 16 residues. Germline V lookup: CDR1 KGHSH, CDR2 LQKENI. The V gene lost 3 bases and the J gene lost 4 bases, with 18 bases spanning the gap. The CDR3 loop reads CASSPPGRGASTEAFF. DNA for the CDR3: TGTGCCAGCTCACCCCCCGGGCGGGGGGCTAGCACTGAAGCTTTCTTT.

This clone has just a few counts. The rearrangement joins TRBV5-6 to TRBJ1-2, with 7 bases identical to TRBD1. V was pared by 5 bases and J by 4 bases, with 5 bases of the junction left unmatched. The CDR3 runs 13 residues. The germline V gene encodes CDR1 SGHDT and CDR2 YYEEEE. DNA of the CDR3: TGTGCCAGCAGGAGGACAGGTCTCTATGGCTACACCTTC. It encodes CASRRTGLYGYTF. Full variable domain (remainder filled in from reference TRBV5-6 and TRBJ1-2): DAGVTQSPTHLIKTRGQQVTLRCSPKSGHDTVSWYQQALGQGPQFIFQYYEEEERQRGNFPDRFSGHQFPNYSSELNVNALLLGDSALYLCASRRTGLYGYTFGSGTRLTVV.

A few counts support this clone. V gene TRBV28 combines with J gene TRBJ2-7; D possibly corresponds to TRBD1 (5 bases). The CDR3 runs to 13 residues. Per the germline V gene, CDR1 is MDHEN and CDR2 is SYDVKM. V lost 8 bases to trimming and J lost 3 bases, with 14 bases between them. CDR3 in amino acids: CASDSIARYEQYF. The CDR3, as DNA: TGTGCCAGCGACAGTATCGCCCGCTACGAGCAGTACTTC.

This clone has just a few counts. The V gene is TRBV30, the J gene TRBJ1-1, with TRBD1 matching 8 bases. V trimming: 2 bases; J trimming: 2 bases; junction bases outside the gene matches: 7. CDR1 is GTSNPN and CDR2 is SVGIG in the germline V gene (reference sequence). This CDR3 comprises 15 residues. This CDR3 reads CAWSPPDRENTEAFF. The CDR3 DNA reads as TGTGCCTGGAGTCCGCCGGACAGGGAAAACACTGAAGCTTTCTTT.

The chain employs TRBV4-2 and TRBJ2-2, with D tentatively TRBD1 (5 bases). The CDR3 loop spans 18 amino acids. Trimming removed 0 bases at V and 6 bases at J, with 20 bases between. Germline V gene data show CDR1 as LGHNA and CDR2 as YNFKEQ. CDR3 amino acids: CASSQDMAGLLLSGELFF. The CDR3 region has the DNA TGTGCCAGCAGCCAAGATATGGCAGGGCTTCTCCTTTCCGGGGAGCTGTTTTTT.

This clone was observed a few times. CDR3 nucleotide sequence: TGTGCCAGCAGCCCTCCCCCGGGGAGCTATGGCTACACCTTC. As protein: CASSPPPGSYGYTF. The chain couples TRBV5-4 to TRBJ1-2; D not resolved. The CDR3 contains 14 residues. V was pared by 4 bases and J by 4 bases, with 14 bases between. Germline V CDR1 and CDR2: SGHNT, YYREEE (reference sequence).

This clone was seen only a few times. The gene calls are TRBV18 and TRBJ1-3; D gene uncertain. Deletions cut 3 bases from V and 1 base from J, with 4 bases between. The V gene's germline CDR1 is KGHSH and CDR2 LQKENI. There are 13 residues in the CDR3. CDR3 residues: CASSPLSGNTIYF. Here the CDR3 DNA reads TGTGCCAGCTCACCCCTGTCTGGAAACACCATATATTTT. The full variable domain, in which reference TRBV18 and TRBJ1-3 provide the parts outside the CDR3, is NAGVMQNPRHLVRRRGQEARLRCSPMKGHSHVYWYRQLPEEGLKFMVYLQKENIIDESGMPKERFSAEFPKEGPSILRIQQVVRGDSAAYFCASSPLSGNTIYFGEGSWLTVV.

The CDR3 DNA follows: TGTGCCAGCCTTCACCAGAGACAGTACTCTGGGGCCAACGTCCTGACTTTC. It is translated as CASLHQRQYSGANVLTF. The chain combines TRBV18 with TRBJ2-6; D might be TRBD1 (5 bases). Germline CDR1 is KGHSH and CDR2 is LQKENI. V was trimmed by 8 bases and J by 0 bases, leaving 17 bases between them. CDR3 length: 17 amino acids.

The chain recombines TRBV19 with TRBJ2-1; 8 nucleotides agree with TRBD2. Germline CDR1 and CDR2: LNHDA and SQIVND (reference sequence). V was pared by 2 bases and J by 5 bases, with 5 bases of the junction left unmatched. CDR3 size: 15 residues. The CDR3 DNA follows: TGTGCCAGTAGTATATCAGCGGGAGTCGACAATGAGCAGTTCTTC. It yields the protein CASSISAGVDNEQFF.

V is TRBV27 and J is TRBJ2-7; 9 bases are shared with TRBD2. The CDR3 consists of 16 residues. The germline V gene encodes CDR1 MNHEY and CDR2 SMNVEV (reference sequence). V shed 4 bases and J 6 bases; nucleotides not matched to a gene: 13. The DNA for the CDR3 is TGTGCCAGCAGTTCCGGGGCCGCGGGAGGGGGACGCGAGCAGTACTTC. Translated, it gives CASSSGAAGGGREQYF.

This clone was counted between two and nine times. The rearrangement joins TRBV30 to TRBJ2-7; D perhaps matches TRBD1 (5 bases). Trimming removed 4 bases at V and 6 bases at J, with 16 bases between. Germline assignment: CDR1 GTSNPN and CDR2 SVGIG (reference sequence). CDR3 length: 13 residues. The CDR3 spells CAWKSIGVLEQYF. The CDR3, as DNA: TGTGCCTGGAAATCGATAGGGGTTCTCGAGCAGTACTTC.

This clone was recorded a few times. The chain recombines TRBV2 with TRBJ1-6, with a possible D match to TRBD1 (5 bases). Trimming removed 7 bases at V and 3 bases at J, with 10 bases between. The germline V gene encodes CDR1 SNHLY and CDR2 FYNNEI. The CDR3 covers 14 residues. The CDR3 DNA reads as TGTGCCAGCATCTTAGACAGCTATAATTCACCCCTCCACTTT. This codes for CASILDSYNSPLHF.

This clone occurred a few times. This chain joins TRBV29-1 and TRBJ1-2, with 9 bases aligning to TRBD1. Germline trimming cut 2 bases from V and 6 bases from J; bases unmatched to any gene: 13. The CDR3 sequence is 16 residues long. The germline gives CDR1 SQVTM, CDR2 ANQGSEA. The CDR3 bases are TGCAGCGTTGAATCTCACAGGGGGCGCGAGAGTAATGGCTACACCTTC. Protein: CSVESHRGRESNGYTF.

This clone was picked up a small number of times. CDR3 nucleotides: TGTGCCAGCAGCCTGGCAGGGGGGCGGGAGACCCAGTACTTC. Its translation: CASSLAGGRETQYF. V is TRBV5-6 and J is TRBJ2-5; the D gene is possibly TRBD1 (7 bases). There are 14 residues in the CDR3. V was clipped by 4 bases and J by 5 bases, with 15 bases between them. CDR1 is SGHDT and CDR2 is YYEEEE in the germline V gene. Based on the CDR3 plus reference TRBV5-6 and TRBJ2-5, the full variable domain is DAGVTQSPTHLIKTRGQQVTLRCSPKSGHDTVSWYQQALGQGPQFIFQYYEEEERQRGNFPDRFSGHQFPNYSSELNVNALLLGDSALYLCASSLAGGRETQYFGPGTRLLVL.

This clone was observed a handful of times. The chain joins TRBV7-2 to TRBJ2-6, with TRBD2 identical over 13 bases. The CDR3 covers 19 residues. After removal of 5 bases from V and 0 bases from J, the junction contained 7 bases not matched to a gene. CDR1 SGHTA and CDR2 FQGNSA come from the germline V gene. CDR3 sequence: CASSQGLAGVSSGANVLTF. The CDR3 DNA reads TGTGCCAGCAGCCAAGGACTAGCGGGAGTGAGCTCTGGGGCCAACGTCCTGACTTTC. Filled out from reference TRBV7-2 and TRBJ2-6, the complete variable domain reads GAGVSQSPSNKVTEKGKDVELRCDPISGHTALYWYRQSLGQGLEFLIYFQGNSAPDKSGLPSDRFSAERTGGSVSTLTIQRTQQEDSAVYLCASSQGLAGVSSGANVLTFGAGSRLTVL.

This clone was picked up a small number of times. The rearrangement joins TRBV19 to TRBJ2-1, with 9 positions matching TRBD1. This CDR3 region has 14 residues. Trimming cost V 4 bases and J 6 bases; bases outside gene matches: 4. Germline CDR1 and CDR2: LNHDA and SQIVND (reference sequence). The CDR3: CASSKQGAFNEQFF. The CDR3, as DNA: TGTGCCAGTAGTAAACAGGGGGCTTTCAATGAGCAGTTCTTC.

The table lists this clone with a few counts. V and J are TRBV20-1 and TRBJ2-5, with a weak D call TRBD2 (5 bases). Germline CDR1 reads DFQATT; CDR2 reads SNEGSKA (reference sequence). This CDR3 is built from 10 residues. CDR3 residues: CGAERETQYF. The CDR3 DNA is TGCGGAGCGGAGCGGGAGACCCAGTACTTC.

The chain uses TRBV4-2 and TRBJ1-2, with TRBD1 matching 11 bases. The CDR3 runs to 15 residues. Germline CDR1 reads LGHNA; CDR2 reads YNFKEQ. The junction had 2 bases not matched to a gene; V was cut back by 3 bases and J by 2 bases. The CDR3 loop is CASSHGTGGNYGYTF. Written as DNA, the CDR3 is TGTGCCAGCAGCCATGGGACAGGGGGGAACTATGGCTACACCTTC.